The rows below give T cell receptor beta chains drawn from one sample of a study of T cell repertoires in cytomegalovirus infection. TCRdb analysed the reads with MiXCR anew, one entry per CDR3 protein. Among 250,000 or so distinct CDR3 sequences, approximately 9.1% were seen once, and the ten largest hold about 15%. Sequencing was performed on PBMCs. These receptor sequences come from a human donor in good health (CMV status not recorded). Some clones in this sample may be carry-over from other donors' samples. Both conserved end residues are part of each CDR3. D genes are given only for firm matches. Only part of the rows carry a size: once, few, many, or a class if the clone is expanded.

d_gene	abundance	v_gene	j_gene	CDR3aa	CDR3nt
-	-	TRBV2	TRBJ1-3	CASTPELSSGNTIYF	TGTGCCAGCACCCCGGAGCTCAGCTCTGGAAACACCATATATTTT
-	many	TRBV7-8	TRBJ1-2	CASSPPRANYGYTF	TGTGCCAGCAGCCCCCCCCGGGCTAACTATGGCTACACCTTC
-	few	TRBV7-2	TRBJ2-2	CASSFAGFGELFF	TGTGCCAGCAGCTTTGCAGGGTTCGGGGAGCTGTTTTTT
-	many	TRBV7-2	TRBJ1-2	CASSLGPGDYGYTF	TGTGCCAGCAGCTTAGGACCGGGGGACTATGGCTACACCTTC
TRBD1	many	TRBV7-2	TRBJ1-1	CASSSGDRVRTEAFF	TGTGCCAGCAGCTCCGGGGACAGGGTGCGGACTGAAGCTTTCTTT
-	-	TRBV28	TRBJ1-5	CASSSLERTNNQPQHF	TGTGCCAGCAGTTCTCTCGAGAGGACAAATAATCAGCCCCAGCATTTT
TRBD1	many	TRBV7-2	TRBJ1-2	CASSSGQGGNYGYTF	TGTGCCAGCAGCTCCGGACAGGGAGGGAACTATGGCTACACCTTC
-	many	TRBV6-1	TRBJ1-5	CASSRRGQPSNQPQHF	TGTGCCAGCTCCCGCCGAGGGCAACCTAGCAATCAGCCCCAGCATTTT
TRBD2	few	TRBV7-2	TRBJ2-7	CASSSTSGTNSYEQYF	TGTGCCAGCAGCTCGACCTCCGGGACTAACTCCTACGAGCAGTACTTC
-	-	TRBV7-9	TRBJ1-2	CASSPGPGKHGYTF	TGTGCCAGCAGCCCTGGCCCGGGGAAACATGGCTACACCTTC
TRBD2	many	TRBV28	TRBJ2-2	CASIFNPASGGNTGELFF	TGTGCCAGCATCTTTAACCCCGCTAGCGGGGGCAACACCGGGGAGCTGTTTTTT
-	-	TRBV7-9	TRBJ2-5	CASSPASRETQYF	TGTGCCAGCAGCCCCGCCTCTCGAGAGACCCAGTACTTC
TRBD1	many	TRBV10-3	TRBJ1-2	CAISQGKGEGGDYGYTF	TGTGCCATCAGTCAAGGGAAAGGGGAAGGGGGCGACTATGGCTACACCTTC
-	many	TRBV12-3/TRBV12-4	TRBJ2-3	CASTRLGAGDTQYF	TGTGCCAGCACCCGATTGGGAGCGGGAGATACGCAGTATTTT
TRBD2	many	TRBV7-2	TRBJ2-3	CASSLQGLAGPDTQYF	TGTGCCAGCAGCTTACAGGGACTAGCGGGGCCAGATACGCAGTATTTT
-	many	TRBV28	TRBJ2-7	CASSLWGDGTYEQYF	TGTGCCAGCAGTTTATGGGGGGACGGAACCTACGAGCAGTACTTC